The present T cell receptor beta chain was sequenced within a study of blood T cells in healthy people across ages. The germline V gene encodes CDR1 MGHDK and CDR2 SYGVNS. The CDR3 consists of 15 residues. Trimming pared 5 bases from V and 10 bases from J, leaving 24 bases between. With a J-beta primer mix and a sample-barcoded 5' primer, a second PCR ran about 7 to 12 cycles. One entry per CDR3 protein, called by TCRdb with MiXCR from the 5' RACE reads. Here the sample spans over a million distinct CDR3 sequences, approximately 59% being singletons. In terms of origin and age, donors were healthy Caucasian individuals from Russia aged roughly 6 to 100.

V and J are TRBV25-1 and TRBJ2-7; D is uncertain. The sample consisted of blood. This sequence originates from a young man in good health. The CDR3 DNA reads as TGTGCCAGCAGTCCATCGGCCTTGACATCGGATGTTCAGTACTTC. Translating it yields CASSPSALTSDVQYF.